The clone carrying this T cell receptor (beta chain) was counted a few times. The TCRbeta library incorporated unique molecular identifiers. A single record per CDR3 protein comes from TCRdb applying MiXCR to the PCR reads. Of 700,000 or so distinct CDR3 sequences in the sample, around 14% were seen once. The sample belongs to a study of T-cell reconstitution after alpha-beta-depleted transplantation in children. This CDR3 is built from 15 residues. Trimming took off 1 base at V and 3 bases at J, with 16 bases between the two ends. Germline V lookup: CDR1 DFQATT, CDR2 SNEGSKA (reference sequence). The sample consisted of PBMCs, taken before TCRalphabeta/CD19-depleted stem cell transplant. This receptor was taken from a girl aged 2-9 years with congenital amegakaryocytic thrombocytopenia, due to receive a stem cell transplant. The V gene is TRBV20-1, the J gene TRBJ2-7; no definite D call. CDR3 region: CSARAFGVGGYEQYF. CDR3 nucleotide sequence: TGCAGTGCTAGAGCTTTTGGGGTTGGCGGCTACGAGCAGTACTTC.